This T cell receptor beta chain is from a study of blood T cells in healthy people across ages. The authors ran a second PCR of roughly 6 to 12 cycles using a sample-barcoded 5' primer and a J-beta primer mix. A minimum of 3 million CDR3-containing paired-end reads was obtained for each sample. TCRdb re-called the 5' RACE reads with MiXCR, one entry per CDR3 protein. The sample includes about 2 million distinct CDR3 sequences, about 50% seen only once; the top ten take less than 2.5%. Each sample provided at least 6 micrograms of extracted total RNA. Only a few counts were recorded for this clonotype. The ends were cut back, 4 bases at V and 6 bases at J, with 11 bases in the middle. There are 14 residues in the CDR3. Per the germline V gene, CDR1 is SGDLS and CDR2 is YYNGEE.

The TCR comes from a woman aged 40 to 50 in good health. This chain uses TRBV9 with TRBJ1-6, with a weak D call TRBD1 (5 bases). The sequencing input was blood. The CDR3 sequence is CASSPAGGNSPLHF. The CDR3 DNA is TGTGCCAGCAGCCCGGCGGGGGGTAATTCACCCCTCCACTTT.